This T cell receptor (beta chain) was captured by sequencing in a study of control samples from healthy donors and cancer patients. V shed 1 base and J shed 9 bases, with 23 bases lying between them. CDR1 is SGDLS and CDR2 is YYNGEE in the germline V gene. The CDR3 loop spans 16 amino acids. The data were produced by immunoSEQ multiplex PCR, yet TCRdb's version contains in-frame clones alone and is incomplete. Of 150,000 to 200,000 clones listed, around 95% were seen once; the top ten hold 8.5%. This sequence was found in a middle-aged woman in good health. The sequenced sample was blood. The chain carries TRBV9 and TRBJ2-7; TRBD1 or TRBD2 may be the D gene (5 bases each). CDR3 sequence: CASSVMGDPRARGQYF. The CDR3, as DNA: TGTGCCAGCAGCGTAATGGGGGACCCACGGGCGCGTGGGCAGTACTTC.